The 17 T cell receptor beta chains listed next were all sequenced from one sample in a study of draining lymph node invasion in breast cancer. The CD4+ CD45RA- CD25- gate defined the sorted memory conventional CD4 T cells. MiXCR, run by TCRdb on the bulk RNA-seq reads, gives a single entry per CDR3 protein. Of approximately 3,000 distinct CDR3 sequences detected, around four fifths appear once; the ten largest clones hold 9.7%. Sample: sorted memory CD4+ effector T cells from a lymph node. The receptors shown here come from a female donor with luminal breast cancer.

The chain links TRBV12-3 or TRBV12-4 to TRBJ2-2; D is unresolved. The V gene lost 5 bases and the J gene lost 7 bases, with 8 bases spanning the gap. There are 12 residues in the CDR3. The CDR3 coding sequence is TGTGCCAGCAGTGGAGTGTACGGGGAGCTGTTTTTT. This translates into CASSGVYGELFF.

V is TRBV11-2 and J is TRBJ1-1; D might be TRBD1 (5 bases). The CDR3 sequence is 13 residues long. Germline V gene data show CDR1 as SGHAT and CDR2 as FQNNGV. V lost 3 bases, J lost 1 base, and 6 bases lay in between. The CDR3 coding sequence is TGTGCCAGCAGCTTCGGACAGAACACTGAAGCTTTCTTT. Protein product: CASSFGQNTEAFF. Based on the CDR3 plus reference TRBV11-2 and TRBJ1-1, the full variable domain is EAGVAQSPRYKIIEKRQSVAFWCNPISGHATLYWYQQILGQGPKLLIQFQNNGVVDDSQLPKDRFSAERLKGVDSTLKIQPAKLEDSAVYLCASSFGQNTEAFFGQGTRLTVV.

The CDR3 DNA reads as TGTGCCAGCAGGAACGACAGAGCTTTTTATAATTCACCCCTCCACTTT. Translation: CASRNDRAFYNSPLHF. J is TRBJ1-6 and V is TRBV6-5; TRBD1 is a possible D gene (5 bases). The V and J ends lost 6 bases and 4 bases respectively, with 16 bases between them. This CDR3 contains 16 residues. Germline V CDR1 and CDR2: MNHEY, SVGAGI.

This chain joins TRBV23-1 and TRBJ2-3; perhaps TRBD1 as D (5 bases). TRBV23-1 is an open reading frame, and its role is uncertain. This CDR3 spans 17 amino acids. Trimming took off 1 base at V and 0 bases at J, with 14 bases between the two ends. In DNA, the CDR3 is TGCGCCAGCAGTCAATTTCCAGGGTGGAGAAGCACAGATACGCAGTATTTT. Protein sequence: CASSQFPGWRSTDTQYF.

About this clonotype: Relative to the germline gene, one junction end is altered; a read error may explain this. The J gene is TRBJ1-5, the V gene TRBV18; possible D gene TRBD1, 5 bases. CDR1 and CDR2 (germline): KGHSH, LQKENI. The length of the CDR3 is 14 residues. CDR3 amino acids: CASPPRGSNQPQHF. In nucleotides, the CDR3 is TGTGCCAGCCCACCACGGGGGAGCAATCAGCCCCAGCATTTT.

This chain links TRBV3-1 with TRBJ1-3; 7 bases align to TRBD1. This CDR3 is 14 amino acids long. With 4 bases clipped from V and 2 bases from J, the junction kept 2 bases outside the gene matches. From germline, CDR1 is LGHDT and CDR2 YNNKEL (reference sequence). This CDR3 is CASSPGGTGNTIYF. The CDR3 region has the DNA TGTGCCAGCAGCCCAGGGGGTACTGGAAACACCATATATTTT.

This clonotype has only a few counts. The gene calls are TRBV10-2 and TRBJ1-1; a weak D match, TRBD1 (6 bases). The germline gives CDR1 WSHSY, CDR2 SAAADI. The ends were cut back, 10 bases at V and 0 bases at J, with 21 bases in the middle. The CDR3 is 16 amino acids. CDR3 nucleotide sequence: TGCGCCACTTCCCTCGCGGGGGGCTACGTGAACACTGAAGCTTTCTTT. The encoded protein is CATSLAGGYVNTEAFF.

This clonotype was picked up one time. The chain is built from TRBV28 and TRBJ1-6; 8 nucleotides agree with TRBD1. With 9 bases clipped from V and 8 bases from J, the junction kept 3 bases outside the gene matches. The CDR3 loop spans 12 amino acids. Germline CDR1 MDHEN, CDR2 SYDVKM. DNA for the CDR3: TGTGCCAGTGTACAGGGGGATTCACCCCTCCACTTT. Protein sequence: CASVQGDSPLHF.

The rearrangement links TRBV18 to TRBJ1-2; D is unclear. Between the trimmed V and J ends, which lost 3 bases and 8 bases, there was a span of 16 bases. The CDR3 sequence is 14 residues long. Germline CDR1 is KGHSH and CDR2 is LQKENI. CDR3 region: CASSPARPESGYTF. CDR3 DNA: TGTGCCAGCTCACCTGCGAGGCCGGAGTCGGGCTACACCTTC.

The chain combines TRBV6-2 or TRBV6-3 with TRBJ2-5; 7 bases align to TRBD2. The CDR3 consists of 15 residues. V lost 4 bases, J lost 7 bases, and 12 bases stayed unmatched. The V gene's germline CDR1 is MNHEY and CDR2 SVGEGT. The CDR3 loop reads CASSSLGHSGGTQYF. In DNA form, the CDR3 reads TGTGCCAGCAGTTCTCTAGGACATTCGGGGGGGACCCAGTACTTC.

The CDR3 DNA reads TGCAGTGCTAGAGATTCTCAGGGAAGGGGGCGGCCCCAGCATTTT. Translating gives CSARDSQGRGRPQHF. The V call is TRBV20-1, the J call TRBJ1-5; 7 nucleotides agree with TRBD1. Germline assignment: CDR1 DFQATT and CDR2 SNEGSKA (reference sequence). The CDR3 extends over 15 amino acids. V lost 0 bases and J lost 9; bases outside the gene matches: 11.

V is TRBV12-3 or TRBV12-4 and J is TRBJ2-5; possibly TRBD1 for D (6 bases). V lost 5 bases, J lost 5 bases, and 12 bases lay in between. CDR3 length: 13 residues. CDR3 sequence: CASSPTGRETQYF. CDR3 bases: TGTGCCAGCAGTCCCACAGGGCGGGAGACCCAGTACTTC.

The rearrangement joins TRBV10-3 to TRBJ2-1; TRBD2 aligns across 10 bases. From germline, CDR1 is ENHRY and CDR2 SYGVKD. This CDR3 has 15 residues. After removal of 6 bases from V and 6 bases from J, the junction contained 8 bases not matched to a gene. The CDR3 protein is CAISLTSGASNEQFF. CDR3 DNA: TGTGCCATCAGCTTAACTAGCGGGGCGAGCAATGAGCAGTTCTTC.

The chain carries TRBV20-1 and TRBJ1-3; the D is unclear. The CDR3 sequence is 16 residues long. Germline CDR1 is DFQATT and CDR2 is SNEGSKA (reference sequence). V lost 4 bases to trimming and J lost 0 bases, with 16 bases between them. The CDR3 DNA sequence: TGCAGTGCTACCGGGTCGGGGATCCGCTCTGGAAACACCATATATTTT. This encodes CSATGSGIRSGNTIYF.

In this sample, this clonotype turned up a few times. CDR3 nucleotide sequence: TGCGCCAGCAGCGCATCGGGAAATTATAATTCACCCCTCCACTTT. Translation gives CASSASGNYNSPLHF. The chain employs TRBV5-1 and TRBJ1-6; D gene uncertain. The V end lost 4 bases, the J end lost 4 bases, and 12 bases lay between the germline ends. CDR3 length: 15 amino acids. Germline assignment: CDR1 SGHRS and CDR2 YFSETQ.

The rearrangement uses TRBV7-9 and TRBJ2-7, with D perhaps matching TRBD2 (5 bases). Germline assignment: CDR1 SEHNR and CDR2 FQNEAQ (reference sequence). The CDR3 loop spans 15 amino acids. Trimming shortened V by 3 bases and J by 1 base, and 13 bases separated the two germline ends. As DNA, the CDR3 is TGTGCCAGCAGCTTTAGAGGGTCGAAGTCCTACGAGCAGTACTTC. As protein: CASSFRGSKSYEQYF.

This clonotype was observed a handful of times. This chain links TRBV29-1 with TRBJ1-2; weak D call: TRBD1 (6 bases). Trimming took off 6 bases at V and 5 bases at J, with 13 bases between the two ends. CDR1 SQVTM and CDR2 ANQGSEA come from the germline V gene. CDR3 length equals 12 residues. The CDR3 region is CSVLGQPYGYTF. CDR3 DNA: TGCAGCGTCCTCGGACAGCCTTATGGCTACACCTTC.